The rows below give T cell receptor beta chains drawn from one sample of a study of cytomegalovirus exposure and HLA in healthy donors. The method was immunoSEQ multiplex PCR; TCRdb's version includes in-frame clones alone and lacks a portion of them. The repertoire consists of 150,000 to 200,000 clones, with 68% occurring once and the leading ten covering approximately 2.8%. The specimen sequenced was PBMCs. These receptors were taken from a woman between 40 and 50 years old in good health and CMV-seropositive. The CDR3 runs from the conserved cysteine through the conserved F or W. The D gene is left open where the match is weak. Only part of the rows carry a size: once, few, many, or a class if the clone is expanded.

clone_size j_call v_call d_call cdr3_aa cdr3_nt
. TRBJ2-7 TRBV6-4 . CASSDSGPYEQYF TGTGCCAGCAGTGACTCCGGTCCCTACGAGCAGTACTTC
few TRBJ2-3 TRBV7-9 TRBD2 CASSLTRDGGAYTQYF TGTGCCAGCAGCCTAACGCGAGACGGGGGGGCTTATACGCAGTATTTT
. TRBJ1-2 TRBV7-9 . CASSLGHGGGYPF TGTGCCAGCAGCTTAGGCCACGGGGGAGGCTACCCCTTC
once TRBJ1-4 TRBV19 . CASSIDLEPSSEKLFF TGTGCCAGTAGTATAGATTTGGAGCCCTCCAGCGAAAAACTGTTTTTT
. TRBJ1-3 TRBV6-5 . CASSGGGRNTIYF TGTGCCAGCAGTGGGGGGGGCAGAAACACCATATATTTT
once TRBJ1-2 TRBV19 . CASSSVGRNYGYTF TGTGCCAGTAGTAGTGTAGGGAGGAACTATGGCTACACCTTC
. TRBJ2-3 TRBV28 TRBD2 CASTPPRGGVTDTQYF TGTGCCAGCACCCCCCCGAGGGGAGGGGTCACAGATACGCAGTATTTT
. TRBJ2-7 TRBV7-9 . CASSLGASYEQYF TGTGCCAGCAGCTTAGGAGCCTCCTACGAGCAGTACTTC
. TRBJ1-1 TRBV6-5 . CASNRQEVNTEAFF TGTGCCAGCAACAGACAGGAGGTGAACACTGAAGCTTTCTTT
few TRBJ1-4 TRBV4-1 TRBD1 CASSQEGGTGGEKLFF TGCGCCAGCAGCCAAGAGGGGGGGACAGGGGGTGAAAAACTGTTTTTT
. TRBJ1-2 TRBV7-7 . CASRYDRPCNYGYTF TGTGCTAGCAGATACGACAGGCCCTGTAACTATGGCTACACCTTC
. TRBJ2-2 TRBV5-4 . CASSLDFGNTGELFF TGTGCCAGCAGCTTAGACTTTGGGAACACCGGGGAGCTGTTTTTT
. TRBJ1-4 TRBV28 TRBD1 CASRLDRGRVNEKLFF TGTGCCAGCAGACTTGACAGGGGCCGGGTGAATGAAAAACTGTTTTTT
. TRBJ1-2 TRBV6-5 . CASSGTGNNYGYTF TGTGCCAGCAGTGGAACAGGGAACAACTATGGCTACACCTTC
. TRBJ1-1 TRBV5-1 TRBD1 CASSLRDRGHTEAFF TGCGCCAGCAGCCTCCGGGACAGGGGGCACACTGAAGCTTTCTTT
. TRBJ1-3 TRBV10-3 . CAIRGNSGNTIYF TGTGCCATACGGGGAAACTCTGGAAACACCATATATTTT
. TRBJ2-3 TRBV5-1 TRBD1 CASSMGQNTDTQYF TGCGCCAGCAGCATGGGACAGAACACAGATACGCAGTATTTT
once TRBJ2-5 TRBV2 . CASTGQRQETQYF TGTGCCAGTACCGGACAGAGACAAGAGACCCAGTACTTC
few TRBJ1-5 TRBV5-1 . CASSLVGGGPQPQHF TGCGCCAGCAGCTTGGTAGGGGGGGGGCCTCAGCCCCAGCATTTT
. TRBJ2-1 TRBV10-3 TRBD2 CAISASSGTSGTGGYNEQFF TGTGCCATCAGTGCTTCCTCCGGGACTAGCGGGACGGGTGGGTACAATGAGCAGTTCTTC
. TRBJ1-5 TRBV21-1 . CASSNREIPGQPQHF TGTGCCAGCAGCAATCGGGAGATCCCGGGTCAGCCCCAGCATTTT
. TRBJ1-2 TRBV9 . CASSAQGTYGYPF TGTGCCAGCAGCGCCCAGGGGACCTATGGCTACCCCTTC
few TRBJ1-5 TRBV2 . CASSGGQLGEYQPQHF TGTGCCAGCAGTGGAGGACAGCTTGGGGAGTATCAGCCCCAGCATTTT
. TRBJ1-2 TRBV7-9 . CSSSLAYYGYTF TGTTCCAGCAGCTTGGCCTACTATGGCTACACCTTC
. TRBJ2-1 TRBV5-5 TRBD2 CASSLLPPLRVAGDNEQFF TGTGCCAGCAGCTTGCTCCCCCCCTTGAGGGTAGCGGGGGACAATGAGCAGTTCTTC
few TRBJ1-4 TRBV18 TRBD1 CASSNQGVGEKLFF TGTGCCAGCTCAAATCAGGGGGTCGGAGAAAAACTGTTTTTT
. TRBJ2-7 TRBV29-1 TRBD2 CSVRLAVDSYEQYF TGCAGCGTTCGTCTAGCGGTAGACTCCTACGAGCAGTACTTC
few TRBJ2-3 TRBV5-4 TRBD2 CAGEGADGSTDTQYF TGTGCCGGGGAGGGCGCCGACGGAAGCACAGATACGCAGTATTTT
few TRBJ2-7 TRBV10-2 . CASQEGSYEQYF TGCGCCAGCCAGGAAGGCTCCTACGAGCAGTACTTC
. TRBJ2-3 TRBV7-6 . CASRPVRGGSTDTQYF TGTGCCAGCAGACCCGTAAGGGGGGGGAGCACAGATACGCAGTATTTT
. TRBJ1-3 TRBV19 . CASSIPGRSTIYF TGTGCCAGTAGTATCCCGGGTCGGAGCACCATATATTTT
few TRBJ2-1 TRBV11-1 TRBD1 CASSLGRQGYEQFF TGTGCCAGCAGCTTAGGAAGACAGGGCTATGAGCAGTTCTTC
. TRBJ2-6 TRBV5-4 TRBD2 CASSGGGPDSGANVLTF TGTGCCAGCAGCGGCGGGGGACCTGACTCTGGGGCCAACGTCCTGACTTTC
. TRBJ2-7 TRBV7-3 TRBD1 CASSLGTGDLYEQYF TGTGCCAGCAGCTTAGGGACAGGGGACTTGTACGAGCAGTACTTC
. TRBJ2-2 TRBV28 . CASSEGGTGELFF TGTGCCAGCAGTGAGGGGGGGACCGGGGAGCTGTTTTTT
. TRBJ1-2 TRBV5-6 . CASSFVEDHPGDYGYTF TGTGCCAGCAGCTTTGTTGAAGACCACCCGGGGGACTATGGCTACACCTTC
. TRBJ1-2 TRBV19 . CASSIVQTDYGYTF TGTGCCAGTAGTATAGTACAGACCGACTATGGCTACACCTTC
. TRBJ2-2 TRBV21-1 . CASSNREVRDAGELFF TGTGCCAGCAGCAACCGGGAGGTCAGAGACGCCGGGGAGCTGTTTTTT
. TRBJ2-7 TRBV2 . CASSESDPYEQYF TGTGCCAGCAGTGAGAGTGATCCCTACGAGCAGTACTTC
. TRBJ2-7 TRBV15 . CATSRSGQGGYEQYF TGTGCCACCAGCAGATCCGGACAGGGAGGGTACGAGCAGTACTTC
. TRBJ2-7 TRBV27 TRBD1 CASSQKPGQAYSYEQYF TGTGCCAGCAGTCAAAAACCGGGACAGGCCTACTCCTACGAGCAGTACTTC
. TRBJ1-1 TRBV9 . CASSVSGQRKGTEAFF TGTGCCAGCAGCGTAAGTGGGCAGCGGAAGGGCACTGAAGCTTTCTTT
. TRBJ2-1 TRBV12-5 . CASGPLRGEQFF TGTGCTAGTGGTCCCCTACGGGGTGAGCAGTTCTTC
. TRBJ1-5 TRBV4-3 TRBD1 CASSPQVGTGGSLGNQPQHF TGCGCCAGCAGCCCACAAGTTGGGACAGGGGGTTCCTTAGGCAATCAGCCCCAGCATTTT
few TRBJ1-1 TRBV7-9 TRBD1 CASSGAGTGYTEAFF TGTGCCAGCAGCGGAGCCGGGACAGGGTACACTGAAGCTTTCTTT
. TRBJ2-7 TRBV5-4 TRBD1 CASSSTGGYEQYF TGTGCCAGCAGCTCGACAGGGGGCTACGAGCAGTACTTC
. TRBJ2-7 TRBV7-2 TRBD1 CASSANRGFDEQYF TGTGCCAGCAGCGCAAACAGGGGGTTCGACGAGCAGTACTTC
. TRBJ2-1 TRBV4-1 . CASSQVSGTRYSYNEQFF TGCGCCAGCAGCCAAGTGTCAGGAACCCGTTACTCCTACAATGAGCAGTTCTTC
. TRBJ2-2 TRBV2 . CASGQVNTGELFF TGTGCCAGCGGGCAGGTGAACACCGGGGAGCTGTTTTTT
. TRBJ1-2 TRBV5-1 . CASSYTSVTGGQYGYTF TGCGCCAGCAGCTACACCTCCGTGACGGGGGGTCAATATGGCTACACCTTC
. TRBJ2-2 TRBV15 . CATSRAQIWGDTGELFF TGTGCCACCAGCCGAGCTCAAATTTGGGGGGACACCGGGGAGCTGTTTTTT
. TRBJ2-5 TRBV18 TRBD2 CASSPLAGAMETQYF TGTGCCAGCTCACCACTAGCGGGGGCAATGGAGACCCAGTACTTC
. TRBJ2-7 TRBV19 . CASSIRSEAYEQYF TGTGCCAGTAGTATCCGGTCCGAGGCCTACGAGCAGTACTTC